This T cell receptor (beta chain) was identified during a study of blood T cell repertoires in COVID-19. At the level of the study: COVID-19 samples collected from the United States, Italy and Spain covered acute and convalescent phases. The cDNA or gDNA used as material had been derived from T cells, B-cell-depleted T cells, or PBMCs.

Original processing notes: Reference gene primer amplification yielded estimated nucleated cell counts. The repertoire was sequenced with immunoSEQ multiplex PCR; TCRdb's copy has only in-frame clones and lacks some. That table is the source of V, J and clone size, and D and trimming were worked out from the DNA. The table includes 45,000 to 55,000 clones, around 90% detected once. The specimen was peripheral blood. The sequence came from a human donor in a cohort sampled during active COVID-19.

CDR3 protein: CASTRLGTGRTEAFF. CDR3 sequence (DNA): TGTGCCAGTACTCGTCTCGGGACAGGGAGGACTGAAGCTTTCTTT. The chain employs TRBV19 and TRBJ1-1; TRBD1 agrees at 9 bases. Germline trimming cut 7 bases from V and 5 bases from J; bases unmatched to any gene: 11. Germline V lookup: CDR1 LNHDA, CDR2 SQIVND (reference sequence). The CDR3 is made up of 15 amino acids.